The 29 T cell receptor beta chains reported below all come from one sample, sequenced in a study of blood T cells in healthy people across ages. With a J-beta primer mix and a sample-barcoded 5' primer, a second PCR ran 7 to 11 cycles. TCRdb reprocessed the 5' RACE reads with MiXCR, giving one entry per CDR3 protein. The sample holds roughly 700,000 distinct CDR3 sequences; around 48% are singletons and the top ten take under 35%. The sequenced sample consisted of blood. The receptors shown here come from a woman in her sixties or seventies in good health.

This clonotype showed up just a few times. This chain connects TRBV7-3 to TRBJ2-1; 12 positions agree with TRBD2. The CDR3 runs to 14 residues. CDR1 and CDR2 from the germline V gene are SGHTA and FQGTGA. The ends lost 1 base at V and 15 bases at J; junction bases unmatched: 7. Here the CDR3 DNA reads TGTGCCAGCAGCTTAAGGACTAGCGGGATTAGTCCGTTCTTC. Translated: CASSLRTSGISPFF.

There are a few counts of this clonotype. This chain connects TRBV2 to TRBJ1-1; 9 bases line up with TRBD1. This CDR3 is built from 15 residues. The germline gives CDR1 SNHLY, CDR2 FYNNEI. With V trimmed by 7 bases and J by 0 bases, 6 bases remained unmatched. For the CDR3, the DNA is TGTGCCAGCAACAAGGGACAGGGAATGAACACTGAAGCTTTCTTT. This translates into CASNKGQGMNTEAFF. The full variable domain, with the rest looked up from reference TRBV2 and TRBJ1-1, is EPEVTQTPSHQVTQMGQEVILRCVPISNHLYFYWYRQILGQKVEFLVSFYNNEISEKSEIFDDQFSVERPDGSNFTLKIRSTKLEDSAMYFCASNKGQGMNTEAFFGQGTRLTVV.

This clonotype was recorded at least ten times. The CDR3 here is CAGARDATSTDTQYF. DNA for the CDR3: TGCGCCGGAGCTCGGGACGCAACTAGCACAGATACGCAGTATTTT. The chain employs TRBV4-1 and TRBJ2-3; the D call may be TRBD1 or TRBD2 (5 bases each). Germline V lookup: CDR1 MGHRA, CDR2 YSYEKL. The CDR3 is made up of 15 amino acids. The V gene lost 11 bases and the J gene lost 0 bases, with 18 bases spanning the gap.

The table lists this clonotype with a count of one. One junction end disagrees with the germline gene, perhaps due to a read error. This rearrangement joins TRBV4-3 to TRBJ2-5; D unclear. This CDR3 is 14 amino acids long. CDR1 LGHNA and CDR2 YSLEER come from the germline V gene. In nucleotides, the CDR3 is TGCGCCGGCAGCCAAGGGAACCACGGAGAGACCCAGTACTTC. It encodes CAGSQGNHGETQYF.

This clonotype was seen once. V gene TRBV12-3 or TRBV12-4 combines with J gene TRBJ2-1, with D maybe TRBD2 (5 bases). The CDR3 runs to 14 residues. V shed 7 bases and J shed 7 bases, with 17 bases lying between them. The CDR3: CASITDGSGNEQFF. The CDR3, as DNA: TGTGCCAGCATTACGGACGGGTCGGGGAATGAGCAGTTCTTC.

This clonotype was counted between two and nine times. V usage is TRBV4-3 and J usage is TRBJ2-7; no clear D. Germline CDR1 is LGHNA and CDR2 is YSLEER. The CDR3 consists of 15 residues. The V and J ends lost 0 bases and 5 bases respectively, with 14 bases between them. This CDR3 is CASSQEGTPSDEQYF. CDR3 nucleotides: TGCGCCAGCAGCCAAGAGGGCACCCCGTCCGACGAGCAGTACTTC.

Worth noting for this clonotype: Relative to the germline gene, one junction end is altered; a read error may explain this. The chain uses TRBV27 and TRBJ2-1; a weak D match, TRBD2 (6 bases). The CDR3 is made up of 16 amino acids. The V gene's germline CDR1 is MNHEY and CDR2 SMNVEV (reference sequence). CDR3 protein: CASSPSGGVLGDEQFF. In nucleotides, the CDR3 is TGCGCCAGCAGCCCCTCGGGCGGGGTGCTGGGGGATGAGCAGTTCTTC.

The chain joins TRBV30 to TRBJ2-7; 7 bases map to TRBD1. Looked up from germline, CDR1 is GTSNPN and CDR2 is SVGIG (reference sequence). V shed 2 bases, J shed 1 base, and the junction held 14 bases outside the gene matches. CDR3 size: 17 residues. The chain's CDR3 is CAWSPGHRTGKSYEQYF. The CDR3, as DNA: TGTGCCTGGAGTCCAGGCCACCGGACAGGAAAATCCTACGAGCAGTACTTC.

The sample holds a few counts of this clonotype. The chain is built from TRBV28 and TRBJ2-1, with 7 bases that match TRBD1. J lost 1 base, V lost 8 bases, and 8 bases had no gene match. Per the germline V gene, CDR1 is MDHEN and CDR2 is SYDVKM. CDR3 length equals 15 residues. The CDR3 loop is CASETGSWSYNEQFF. The CDR3 nucleotides are TGTGCCAGCGAGACAGGGTCATGGTCCTACAATGAGCAGTTCTTC.

This chain links TRBV9 with TRBJ2-1; 9 bases align to TRBD1. V was clipped by 5 bases and J by 2 bases; unmatched bases: 5. The CDR3 spans 15 residues. Germline CDR1 and CDR2: SGDLS and YYNGEE. The DNA for the CDR3 is TGTGCCAGCAGTGAACAGGGGGCGACCTACAATGAGCAGTTCTTC. Translating gives CASSEQGATYNEQFF.

V and J are TRBV29-1 and TRBJ2-5; TRBD2 is a possible D gene (5 bases). Trimming pared 7 bases from V and 5 bases from J, leaving 17 bases between. Germline CDR1 and CDR2: SQVTM and ANQGSEA. The CDR3 covers 13 residues. This chain's CDR3 is CSGGSGWLETQYF. For the CDR3, the DNA is TGCAGCGGAGGGTCGGGTTGGTTGGAGACCCAGTACTTC. Looking up the rest from reference TRBV29-1 and TRBJ2-5 gives the full variable domain: SAVISQKPSRDICQRGTSLTIQCQVDSQVTMMFWYRQQPGQSLTLIATANQGSEATYESGFVIDKFPISRPNLTFSTLTVSNMSPEDSSIYLCSGGSGWLETQYFGPGTRLLVL.

The rearrangement uses TRBV4-1 and TRBJ1-2; no clear D gene. Trimming took 4 bases from V and 2 from J, leaving 11 bases between them. Per germline, CDR1 MGHRA and CDR2 YSYEKL. The CDR3 runs to 14 residues. The CDR3 coding sequence is TGCGCCAGCAGCCCCACGGCGGGGAACTATGGCTACACCTTC. Encoded protein: CASSPTAGNYGYTF.

The chain uses TRBV11-3 and TRBJ2-1; 11 nucleotides align to TRBD2. The CDR3 length is 17 residues. Per germline, CDR1 SGHNT and CDR2 YENEEA. V dropped 5 bases and J dropped 4; count of bases not matched to a gene: 10. The CDR3 nucleotides are TGTGCCAGCAGCACAGGGGCCGGACTAGCGGGTTACAATGAGCAGTTCTTC. Encoded protein: CASSTGAGLAGYNEQFF.

V usage is TRBV4-2 and J usage is TRBJ2-3, with unresolved D. Trimming took off 0 bases at V and 4 bases at J, with 2 bases between the two ends. The germline CDR1 and CDR2 sequences are LGHNA and YNFKEQ. The CDR3 has 12 residues. In DNA form, the CDR3 reads TGTGCCAGCAGCCAAGAACCAGATACGCAGTATTTT. Residues: CASSQEPDTQYF.

This clonotype was seen a handful of times. The chain combines TRBV29-1 with TRBJ2-2, with D hard to call. The germline V and J ends were trimmed by 7 bases and 2 bases, with 11 bases remaining between them. The CDR3 runs to 13 residues. Germline CDR1 and CDR2: SQVTM and ANQGSEA. CDR3 residues: CSAPGGNTGELFF. For the CDR3, the DNA is TGCAGCGCGCCTGGCGGAAACACCGGGGAGCTGTTTTTT.

J is TRBJ1-2 and V is TRBV3-1; D is possibly TRBD1 (6 bases). The V gene's germline CDR1 is LGHDT and CDR2 YNNKEL (reference sequence). This CDR3 region has 16 residues. The germline V and J ends were trimmed by 8 bases and 3 bases, with 22 bases remaining between them. The CDR3 region is CASGTTWGASYYGYTF. The DNA for the CDR3 is TGTGCCAGCGGAACCACATGGGGGGCGTCTTACTATGGCTACACCTTC. The full variable domain, its missing parts supplied by reference TRBV3-1 and TRBJ1-2, is DTAVSQTPKYLVTQMGNDKSIKCEQNLGHDTMYWYKQDSKKFLKIMFSYNNKELIINETVPNRFSPKSPDKAHLNLHINSLELGDSAVYFCASGTTWGASYYGYTFGSGTRLTVV.

The rearrangement joins TRBV7-9 to TRBJ2-7; D could derive from TRBD1 or TRBD2 (5 bases each). Germline-derived CDR1 and CDR2 are SEHNR and FQNEAQ (reference sequence). With 4 bases removed from V and 3 bases from J, the gap between germline ends came to 16 bases. There are 15 residues in the CDR3. CDR3 region: CASSSPRGANYEQYF. The CDR3 nucleotides read TGTGCCAGCAGCTCCCCGAGGGGAGCCAACTACGAGCAGTACTTC.

V usage is TRBV9 and J usage is TRBJ2-5; D is unclear. V was shortened by 0 bases and J by 4 bases, with 10 bases between the two germline ends. Germline CDR1 SGDLS, CDR2 YYNGEE. This CDR3 spans 14 amino acids. CDR3 DNA: TGTGCCAGCAGCGTAGGCGGTTTTATAGAGACCCAGTACTTC. Its protein product is CASSVGGFIETQYF. Filled out from reference TRBV9 and TRBJ2-5, the complete variable domain reads DSGVTQTPKHLITATGQRVTLRCSPRSGDLSVYWYQQSLDQGLQFLIQYYNGEERAKGNILERFSAQQFPDLHSELNLSSLELGDSALYFCASSVGGFIETQYFGPGTRLLVL.

The rearrangement links TRBV28 to TRBJ2-5; 7 bases agree with TRBD2. The J call may be incorrect, as the DNA end agrees better with TRBJ2-7. This CDR3 contains 15 residues. Germline V gene sequence: CDR1 MDHEN, CDR2 SYDVKM. CDR3 in DNA: TGTGCCAGCAGTTCCACCTCGCGGGGGACCTACGAGCAGTACTTC. Amino acids: CASSSTSRGTYEQYF.

This chain connects TRBV12-3 or TRBV12-4 to TRBJ1-2; the D gene is possibly TRBD1 (6 bases). This CDR3 spans 13 amino acids. V gave up 6 bases and J gave up 4 bases, with 12 bases separating them. CDR3 coding DNA: TGTGCCAGCAGCCTACAGGGTATCTATGGCTACACCTTC. This sequence encodes CASSLQGIYGYTF.

This clonotype has a handful of counts. The CDR3 here is CASSYGLAESTDTQYF. The CDR3 DNA sequence: TGCGCCAGCAGCTACGGACTAGCGGAGAGCACAGATACGCAGTATTTT. V usage is TRBV5-1 and J usage is TRBJ2-3; the match to TRBD2 covers 10 bases. The V gene end was trimmed by 3 bases and the J gene end by 0 bases; junction bases not matched to a gene: 4. The germline V gene has CDR1 SGHRS and CDR2 YFSETQ. The CDR3 runs to 16 residues.

This clonotype came up a few times. This chain connects TRBV6-2 or TRBV6-3 to TRBJ2-4; 7 bases align to TRBD2. Gene TRBJ2-7 matches the end of the DNA better, so the J call may be wrong. This CDR3 spans 15 amino acids. Germline lookup yields CDR1 MNHEY and CDR2 SVGEGT. The chain's CDR3 is CASSHAGTSDHEQYF. In DNA form, the CDR3 reads TGTGCCAGCAGCCATGCGGGCACTAGCGACCACGAGCAGTACTTC.

The chain is built from TRBV5-1 and TRBJ1-6; 7 positions agree with TRBD1. Germline V gene sequence: CDR1 SGHRS, CDR2 YFSETQ. The ends lost 4 bases at V and 7 bases at J; junction bases unmatched: 11. The CDR3 is made up of 16 amino acids. The CDR3, as DNA: TGCGCCAGCAGCCCGGCCAGTCAGGGGGAGAATTCACCCCTCCACTTT. Translation: CASSPASQGENSPLHF. Supplemented by reference TRBV5-1 and TRBJ1-6, the full variable domain reads KAGVTQTPRYLIKTRGQQVTLSCSPISGHRSVSWYQQTPGQGLQFLFEYFSETQRNKGNFPGRFSGRQFSNSRSEMNVSTLELGDSALYLCASSPASQGENSPLHFGNGTRLTVT.

J is TRBJ2-3 and V is TRBV11-2, with D possibly TRBD1 on 6 matching bases. The V gene lost 4 bases and the J gene lost 4 bases, with 15 bases spanning the gap. The germline CDR1 and CDR2 sequences are SGHAT and FQNNGV. The CDR3 covers 15 residues. CDR3 loop: CASSSDRIDADTQYF. CDR3 DNA sequence: TGTGCCAGCAGCTCGGACAGAATTGACGCAGATACGCAGTATTTT.

The chain uses TRBV14 and TRBJ2-1, with 11 bases matching TRBD2. CDR1 and CDR2 (germline): SGHDN, FVKESK. After removal of 3 bases from V and 5 bases from J, the junction contained 6 bases not matched to a gene. The CDR3 length is 16 residues. Written as DNA, the CDR3 is TGTGCCAGCAGCCATCTGGAGACTAGCGGGGACAATGAGCAGTTCTTC. Protein sequence: CASSHLETSGDNEQFF.

This chain's CDR3 is CASSHRLAGAYEQYF. The CDR3 DNA reads as TGTGCCAGCAGCCACCGACTAGCGGGAGCTTACGAGCAGTACTTC. This rearrangement joins TRBV7-2 to TRBJ2-7; 12 nucleotides align to TRBD2. Germline V gene lookup returns CDR1 SGHTA and CDR2 FQGNSA. CDR3 length equals 15 residues. With V trimmed by 5 bases and J by 4 bases, 6 bases remained unmatched.

With regard to this clonotype: One end of the junction is discordant with germline, which a read error may explain. The chain couples TRBV29-1 to TRBJ1-2; D gene ambiguous. The CDR3 totals 14 residues. Germline assignment: CDR1 SQVTM and CDR2 ANQGSEA. The CDR3 is CSVEEGIPNYGHTF. The CDR3 coding sequence is TGCAGCGTTGAAGAAGGGATTCCCAACTATGGCCACACCTTC.

This clonotype has a count of ten or more. This rearrangement joins TRBV13 to TRBJ2-5, with 9 positions matching TRBD1. This CDR3 comprises 18 residues. V lost 0 bases and J lost 1; bases outside the gene matches: 9. Germline V gene lookup returns CDR1 PRHDT and CDR2 FYEKMQ (reference sequence). CDR3 bases: TGTGCCAGCAGCTTAGGACCCGGGACAGGGTCCCTCCAAGAGACCCAGTACTTC. Its protein product is CASSLGPGTGSLQETQYF.

This clonotype was counted ten times or more. The chain joins TRBV6-2 or TRBV6-3 to TRBJ2-1; 7 bases agree with TRBD1. Germline loops: CDR1 MNHEY, CDR2 SVGEGT. Trimming at V came to 6 bases and at J to 7 bases, leaving 12 bases not matched to a gene. The CDR3 loop spans 15 amino acids. The CDR3 DNA reads as TGTGCCAGCAGCACCCCGGGACAGAGACTTAATGAGCAGTTCTTC. As protein: CASSTPGQRLNEQFF.